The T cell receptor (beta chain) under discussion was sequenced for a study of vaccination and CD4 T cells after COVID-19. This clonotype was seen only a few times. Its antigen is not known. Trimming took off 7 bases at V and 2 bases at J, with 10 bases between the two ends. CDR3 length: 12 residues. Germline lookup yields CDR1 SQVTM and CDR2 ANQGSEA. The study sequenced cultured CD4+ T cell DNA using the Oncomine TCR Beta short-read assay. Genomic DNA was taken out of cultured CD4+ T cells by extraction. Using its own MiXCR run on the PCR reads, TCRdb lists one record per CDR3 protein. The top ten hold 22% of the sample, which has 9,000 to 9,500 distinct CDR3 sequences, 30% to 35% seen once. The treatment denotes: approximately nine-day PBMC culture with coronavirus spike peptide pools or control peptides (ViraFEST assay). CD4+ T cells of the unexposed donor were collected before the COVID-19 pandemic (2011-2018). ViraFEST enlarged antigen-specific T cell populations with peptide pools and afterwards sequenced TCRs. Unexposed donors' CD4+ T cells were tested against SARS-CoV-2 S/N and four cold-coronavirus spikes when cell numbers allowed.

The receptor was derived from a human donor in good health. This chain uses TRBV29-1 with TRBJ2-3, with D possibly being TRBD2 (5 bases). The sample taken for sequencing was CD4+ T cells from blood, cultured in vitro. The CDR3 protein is CSGAGVTDTQYF. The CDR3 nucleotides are TGCAGCGGAGCCGGGGTCACAGATACGCAGTATTTT.